The sequence of this TCR beta chain was determined in a study of T cell clones after liver transplantation. Study summary: Post-transplant blood was tracked for graft-donor-reactive T cell clones identified in a pre-transplant mixed lymphocyte reaction. Until 12-24 months post-transplant, subjects got standard immunosuppression and no induction. Third-party-reactive TCRbeta sequences from pre-transplant mixed lymphocyte reactions served as antigen-independent comparators. General observations from the study: A significant post-transplant drop in circulating graft-donor-reactive CD4 TCRbeta sequences occurred in most of the 8 subjects.

Clones were sequenced by immunoSEQ multiplex PCR, and TCRdb holds only the in-frame ones, with some missing. The sample holds 55,000 or so clones, roughly two thirds seen once. Remarks on this clone: Its antigen is unidentified.

Germline V gives CDR1 MNHEY, CDR2 SMNVEV (reference sequence). This CDR3 region has 17 residues. J was trimmed by 0 bases and V by 6 bases; bases with no gene match: 6. The chain carries TRBV27 and TRBJ1-6; 9 bases are shared with TRBD1. The origin of this receptor is a human donor who received a liver transplant. The sample here was CD4+ T cells from blood, taken before liver transplant. CDR3 in amino acids: CASSPTGGHSYNSPLHF. The CDR3 coding sequence is TGTGCCAGCAGCCCCACAGGGGGCCACTCCTATAATTCACCCCTCCACTTT.